Listed below are T cell receptor beta chains from one sample, sequenced in a study of identical twins. TCRdb itself ran the 5' RACE reads through MiXCR, one entry per CDR3 protein. The top ten hold 4% to 4.5% of the sample, which has 600,000 to 700,000 distinct CDR3 sequences, over 20% seen once. The same sample was also studied in work on T cells expressing NK-cell markers.

Sequenced material: PBMCs. The origin of the receptors is a woman under 30 in good health. CDR3s include the opening cysteine and the closing phenylalanine or tryptophan.

V	J	length	CDR3
TRBV27	TRBJ2-7	14	CASSFKGFSYEQYF
TRBV29-1	TRBJ2-1	19	CSVEDWGQGWRNSYNEQFF
TRBV10-3	TRBJ2-7	11	CAISVVGEQYF
TRBV20-1	TRBJ2-7	14	CSAFSGGSSYEQYF
TRBV25-1	TRBJ2-3	14	CASRDTLTTDTQYF
TRBV7-9	TRBJ2-1	16	CASSFFLVGSRYEQFF
TRBV2	TRBJ2-1	14	CASRDRLAGYEQFF
TRBV10-3	TRBJ2-1	17	CAISESLLAGVGNEQFF
TRBV7-9	TRBJ2-7	14	CASSLRQGAREQYF
TRBV29-1	TRBJ1-6	15	CSVAISSSYNSPLHF